The sequence of this T cell receptor beta chain was determined in a study of radiation and T cells in renal cell carcinoma (dated by TCRdb to the early 2020s). Turning to the overall study: The samples were drawn from a clinical trial, where primary renal cell carcinomas were treated with 15 Gy of stereotactic body radiation therapy and then removed by nephrectomy 4 weeks afterward. Across all 50 or so samples, 3.8 million or so unique CDR3 nucleotide sequences encoding approximately 3,000,000 unique CDR3 amino acid sequences were identified. In total, 50 to 55 samples underwent TCR beta sequencing: about 25 tumors plus 27 peripheral blood samples. The research as a whole found: Because the trial had a single-armed design, the trial could not examine how radiation dose or scheduling affected the TCR repertoire. Dynamics of the blood repertoire were not tracked past 4 weeks after treatment. In blood, the top tumor clonotypes increased from baseline to 2 weeks after radiation and then shrank by 4 weeks, which suggests a temporary expansion of tumor-resident clones. Because no pretreatment tumor biopsies were available, whether clonotypes were present in the tumor at baseline could not be determined.

This clone appeared once. Which antigen it targets is not known. The record has no base qualities; no much larger clone is one base away. V is shortened by 4 bases, J by 5 bases, and the region joining them spans 13 bases. CDR1 and CDR2, looked up from the germline V gene, are SGHTA and FQGNSA. Including cysteine and phenylalanine, the CDR3 has 14 amino acids. The read is trimmed to its CDR3 DNA, 42 bases read in frame from base 1. The time point label of this sample denotes: blood 2 weeks post-SBRT. What the treatment or condition label conveys for this sample: 15 Gy SBRT to primary tumor, nephrectomy 4 weeks later. Serial peripheral blood from radiation-treated patients was sampled at baseline, 2 weeks and 4 weeks after SBRT to track tumor-enriched clonotypes. Every patient's renal cell carcinoma showed clear cell pathology. The QIAamp DNA Blood Mini Kit (Qiagen) was used to prepare genomic DNA for TCR sequencing. The analyses included just those samples that passed every quality control check.

The immunoSEQ kit was used, according to the manufacturer's recommendations, to generate TCR beta libraries from genomic DNA. For library preparation, a first multiplex PCR was performed with proprietary primers, followed by a second PCR in which unique barcodes were added, and bead cleanups were performed after each round. Each sample batch included a kit-provided positive control reaction and a negative control reaction. The final libraries were assessed on an Agilent 4200 TapeStation D1000 ScreenTape, pooled by volume, and quantified by qPCR. Sequencing was performed on an Illumina NextSeq500 with a MidOutput 150-cycle cartridge, and 156 Read1 and 15 Index1 cycles were run with kit custom primers. The pooled library was loaded at approximately 0.92 pM with approximately 20% PhiX control spiked in. Per the authors' processing: The vendor-processed data were analyzed in R, and a clonotype was defined as all T cells that share the same CDR3 nucleotide sequence. For clone abundance analyses, frequencies were normalized to the 10,000 most abundant clones per sample. Public T cell clones, which averaged fewer than five per sample, were excluded before analysis. Tumor-enriched clonotypes and baseline blood-enriched clonotypes were defined as those with an abundance difference of at least 32-fold between compartments. A beta-binomial differential abundance model was used to identify clonotypes that expanded or contracted between blood time points. Similarity between tumor and blood repertoires was quantified using the Baroni-Urbani and Buser coefficient, and groups were compared with two-tailed Wilcoxon tests in R. In TCRdb, the immuneACCESS table is reduced to in-frame sequences with V and J assigned. These tables do not hold every clone; where another copy was compared, an unresolved V gene accounts for under half, and the others remain unexplained. That table is the source of V, J and clone size, and D and trimming were worked out from the DNA. In all, the sample holds roughly 130,000 clones, and more than 70% of those were seen once. 5% to 6.5% of the sample goes to the ten largest clones.

This clonotype was obtained from a woman aged 70-85 years with renal cell carcinoma. This specimen was blood, taken from a patient whose treatment included radiotherapy and nephrectomy. The V gene is TRBV7-2 and the J gene is TRBJ2-3; the D gene is not confidently resolved. The CDR3 in this case is CASSSPAGRDTQYF. The sequenced DNA: TGTGCCAGCAGCTCTCCCGCCGGGCGAGATACGCAGTATTTT.